Each of the 10 T cell receptor beta chains below was sequenced from the same sample in a study of T cell responses to AZD1222 COVID-19 vaccine. The protocol was immunoSEQ multiplex PCR, while the TCRdb copy is restricted to in-frame clones and leaves out a portion. The sample contains some 120,000 clones, over 75% of which appear only once. This sample comprised peripheral blood, obtained on day 0 of MenACWY control vaccination. The receptors derive from an adult in good health.

The chain links TRBV7-2 to TRBJ1-2; D may be TRBD1 (6 bases). CDR3 size: 18 residues. Trimming left V 1 base short and J 8 bases short, with 26 bases between. Germline V gene lookup returns CDR1 SGHTA and CDR2 FQGNSA. The CDR3 region is CASSLGPSGAWDWGGYTF. The CDR3 region has the DNA TGTGCCAGCAGCTTAGGACCGTCAGGGGCTTGGGACTGGGGAGGCTACACCTTC. The full variable domain, rest sourced from reference TRBV7-2 and TRBJ1-2, is GAGVSQSPSNKVTEKGKDVELRCDPISGHTALYWYRQSLGQGLEFLIYFQGNSAPDKSGLPSDRFSAERTGGSVSTLTIQRTQQEDSAVYLCASSLGPSGAWDWGGYTFGSGTRLTVV.

The V call is TRBV11-3, the J call TRBJ2-6; TRBD1 agrees at 7 bases. The V and J ends lost 3 bases and 4 bases, in that order; junction bases with no gene match: 9. This CDR3 spans 17 amino acids. Germline assignment: CDR1 SGHNT and CDR2 YENEEA. CDR3 nucleotides: TGTGCCAGCAGCTTTAGTACAGGGGTATACGGGGCCAACGTCCTGACTTTC. It codes for CASSFSTGVYGANVLTF.

This clone appeared once. The V call is TRBV6-5, the J call TRBJ2-7, with 7 positions matching TRBD1. In germline, CDR1 is MNHEY, CDR2 SVGAGI. The CDR3 runs to 15 residues. Trimming took 0 bases from V and 2 from J; bases not matched to a gene: 4. This CDR3 reads CASSYSEGTAYEQYF. The DNA of the CDR3 is TGTGCCAGCAGTTACTCGGAAGGGACAGCCTACGAGCAGTACTTC.

As concerns this clone: Distinct nucleotide sequences in the sample also encode this CDR3. This chain joins TRBV3-1 (or the pseudogene TRBV3-2) and TRBJ2-2; D ambiguous. From germline, CDR1 is LGHDT and CDR2 YNNKEL (reference sequence). V lost 1 base to trimming and J lost 5 bases, with 2 bases between them. The CDR3 length is 12 residues. The CDR3 here is CASSQGTGELFF. As DNA, the CDR3 is TGTGCCAGCAGCCAAGGGACCGGGGAGCTGTTTTTT.

The chain recombines TRBV5-5 with TRBJ1-1; D is unclear. The CDR3 has 13 residues. The V and J ends lost 0 bases and 0 bases respectively, with 3 bases between them. Germline V gene data show CDR1 as SGHKS and CDR2 as YYEKEE (reference sequence). The CDR3 nucleotides read TGTGCCAGCAGCTTGGGTATGAACACTGAAGCTTTCTTT. Its translation: CASSLGMNTEAFF.

CDR3 in amino acids: CASRTTGSGTGELFF. As DNA, the CDR3 is TGTGCCAGTAGAACGACAGGGTCCGGCACCGGGGAGCTGTTTTTT. The chain is built from TRBV19 and TRBJ2-2; TRBD1 aligns across 7 bases. The length of the CDR3 is 15 residues. CDR1 and CDR2 (germline): LNHDA, SQIVND (reference sequence). The trim removed 6 bases at V and 4 bases at J, leaving 8 bases unmatched.

The V and J genes are TRBV5-6 and TRBJ2-3; D is ambiguous. Germline assignment: CDR1 SGHDT and CDR2 YYEEEE. The CDR3 is 13 amino acids. V lost 4 bases, J lost 7 bases, and 13 bases lay in between. CDR3 loop: CASSTTATNTQYF. The CDR3, as DNA: TGTGCCAGCAGCACCACAGCAACTAATACGCAGTATTTT.

The chain links TRBV12-3 or TRBV12-4 to TRBJ2-7; D gene ambiguous. V lost 6 bases, J lost 2 bases, and 11 bases lay in between. This CDR3 has 13 residues. Written as DNA, the CDR3 is TGTGCCAGCAGCTCGGGCCGAGCCTACGAGCAGTACTTC. The encoded protein is CASSSGRAYEQYF.

The CDR3 spells CASSYLTGGAGEAFF. The DNA of the CDR3 is TGTGCCAGCAGTTACCTAACAGGGGGCGCGGGTGAAGCTTTCTTT. The chain has TRBV6-5 and TRBJ1-1; 9 positions match TRBD1. Germline assignment: CDR1 MNHEY and CDR2 SVGAGI. The CDR3 has 15 amino acids. J was trimmed by 7 bases and V by 2 bases; bases with no gene match: 8.

CDR3 bases: TGTGCCAGCAGTAGACAGATCTATGGCTACACCTTC. Translated: CASSRQIYGYTF. The chain uses TRBV2 and TRBJ1-2; tentatively, D is TRBD1 (5 bases). Trimming took 5 bases from V and 4 from J, leaving 8 bases between them. The V gene's germline CDR1 is SNHLY and CDR2 FYNNEI. CDR3 size: 12 residues.